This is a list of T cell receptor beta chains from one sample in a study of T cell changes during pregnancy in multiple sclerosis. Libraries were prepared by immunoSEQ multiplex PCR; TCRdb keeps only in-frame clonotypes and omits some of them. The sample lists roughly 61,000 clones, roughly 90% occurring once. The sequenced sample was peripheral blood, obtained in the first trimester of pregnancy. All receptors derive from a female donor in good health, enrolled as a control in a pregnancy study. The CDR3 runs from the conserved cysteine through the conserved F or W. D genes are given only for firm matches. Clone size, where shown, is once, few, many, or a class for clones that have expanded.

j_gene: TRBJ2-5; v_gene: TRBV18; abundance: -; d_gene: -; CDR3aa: CASSRGTEETQYF; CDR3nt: TGTGCCAGCTCCCGGGGGACAGAAGAGACCCAGTACTTC
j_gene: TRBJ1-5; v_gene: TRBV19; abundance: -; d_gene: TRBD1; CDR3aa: CASRDRDNQPQHF; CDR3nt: TGTGCCAGTCGGGACAGGGACAATCAGCCCCAGCATTTT
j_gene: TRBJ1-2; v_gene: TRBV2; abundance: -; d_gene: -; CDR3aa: CASTSRNSNYGYTF; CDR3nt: TGTGCCAGCACATCAAGGAACAGTAACTATGGCTACACCTTC
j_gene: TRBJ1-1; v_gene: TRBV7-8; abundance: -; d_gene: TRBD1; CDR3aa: CASSTRGQGAATEAFF; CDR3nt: TGTGCCAGCAGCACCCGGGGACAGGGGGCGGCCACTGAAGCTTTCTTT
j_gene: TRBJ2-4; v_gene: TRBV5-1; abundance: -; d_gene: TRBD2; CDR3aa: CASSLIIAGQNIQYF; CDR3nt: TGCGCCAGCAGCTTGATAATAGCGGGGCAAAACATTCAGTACTTC
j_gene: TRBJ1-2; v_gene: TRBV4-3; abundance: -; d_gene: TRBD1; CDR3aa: CASSQDRGPGLSNYGYTF; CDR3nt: TGCGCCAGCAGCCAAGATAGGGGGCCGGGACTTTCTAACTATGGCTACACCTTC
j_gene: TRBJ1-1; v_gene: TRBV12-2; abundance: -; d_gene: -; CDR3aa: CASRTGGVNTEAFF; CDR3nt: TGTGCAAGTCGCACAGGAGGGGTGAACACTGAAGCTTTCTTT
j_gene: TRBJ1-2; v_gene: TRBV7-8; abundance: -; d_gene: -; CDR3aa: CASSGTGNRDGYTF; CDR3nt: TGTGCCAGCAGCGGGACGGGAAACAGGGATGGCTACACCTTC
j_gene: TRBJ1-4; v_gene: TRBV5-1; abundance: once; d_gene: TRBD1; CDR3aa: CASSHTGGDLSEKLFF; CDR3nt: TGCGCCAGCAGCCACACAGGGGGCGACTTATCTGAAAAACTGTTTTTT
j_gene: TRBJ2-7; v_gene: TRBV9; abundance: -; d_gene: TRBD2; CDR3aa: CASSPSGGRTIYEQYF; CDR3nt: TGTGCCAGCAGCCCTTCGGGGGGGAGGACGATCTACGAGCAGTACTTC
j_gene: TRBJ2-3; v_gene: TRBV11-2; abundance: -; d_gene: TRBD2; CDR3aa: CASRQTRQREGWADTQYF; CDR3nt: TGTGCCAGCAGACAGACCCGACAGCGGGAGGGCTGGGCAGATACGCAGTATTTT
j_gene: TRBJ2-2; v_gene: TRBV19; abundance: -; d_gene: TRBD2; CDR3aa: CASESGGAETGELFF; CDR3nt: TGTGCCAGTGAAAGCGGGGGGGCGGAAACCGGGGAGCTGTTTTTT
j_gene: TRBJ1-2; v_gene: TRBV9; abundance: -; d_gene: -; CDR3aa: CASSVGGGSRYGYTF; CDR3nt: TGTGCCAGCAGCGTAGGGGGAGGTTCTCGCTATGGCTACACCTTC
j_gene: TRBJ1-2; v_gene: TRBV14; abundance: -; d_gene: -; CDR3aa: CASSQDSLSEGYTF; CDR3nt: TGTGCCAGCAGCCAAGATAGCCTCTCTGAGGGCTACACCTTC
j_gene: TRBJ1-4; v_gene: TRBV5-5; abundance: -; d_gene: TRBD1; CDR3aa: CASSPPSRRGPRENEKLFF; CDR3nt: TGTGCCAGCAGCCCCCCCTCCCGCAGGGGGCCCCGAGAAAATGAAAAACTGTTTTTT
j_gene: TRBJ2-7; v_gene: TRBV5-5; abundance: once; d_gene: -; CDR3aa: CASSLRFQDSYEQYF; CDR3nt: TGTGCCAGCAGCTTGAGGTTTCAGGACTCCTACGAGCAGTACTTC
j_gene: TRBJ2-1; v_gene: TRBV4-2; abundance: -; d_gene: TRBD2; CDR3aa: CASSQERRLAGAHEQFF; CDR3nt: TGTGCCAGCAGCCAAGAAAGGCGGCTAGCGGGAGCCCATGAGCAGTTCTTC
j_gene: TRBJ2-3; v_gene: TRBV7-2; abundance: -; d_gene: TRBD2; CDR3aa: CASSRLAGPDTQYF; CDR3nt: TGTGCCAGCAGCCGCTTAGCGGGCCCAGATACGCAGTATTTT
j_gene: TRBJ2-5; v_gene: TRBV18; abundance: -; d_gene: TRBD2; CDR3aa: CASSPRGTRETQYF; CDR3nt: TGTGCCAGCTCACCACGGGGGACTAGAGAGACCCAGTACTTC
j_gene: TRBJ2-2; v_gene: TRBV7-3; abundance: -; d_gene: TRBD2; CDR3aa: CASSSGTSRYTGELFF; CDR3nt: TGTGCCAGCAGCAGCGGGACTAGCAGATACACCGGGGAGCTGTTTTTT
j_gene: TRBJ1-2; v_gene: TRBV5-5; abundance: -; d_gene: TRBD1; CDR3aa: CASSPRDRSNYGYTF; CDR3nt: TGTGCCAGCAGCCCCCGGGACAGGTCCAACTATGGCTACACCTTC
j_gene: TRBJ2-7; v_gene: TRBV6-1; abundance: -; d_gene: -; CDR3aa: CASSGGVSYEQYF; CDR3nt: TGTGCCAGCAGTGGCGGGGTCTCCTACGAGCAGTACTTC
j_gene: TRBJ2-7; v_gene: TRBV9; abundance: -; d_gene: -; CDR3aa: CASSPPGISYEQYF; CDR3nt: TGTGCCAGCAGCCCCCCAGGTATCTCCTACGAGCAGTACTTC
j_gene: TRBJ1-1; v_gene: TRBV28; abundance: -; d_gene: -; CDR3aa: CASSLSYTEAFF; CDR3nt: TGTGCCAGCAGTTTATCGTACACTGAAGCTTTCTTT
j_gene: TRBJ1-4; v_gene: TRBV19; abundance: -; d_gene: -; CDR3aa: CASSINRPYNEKLFF; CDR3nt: TGTGCCAGTAGTATAAACAGACCCTATAATGAAAAACTGTTTTTT
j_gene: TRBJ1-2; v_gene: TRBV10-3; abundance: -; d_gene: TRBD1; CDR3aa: CAISELGTEYGYTF; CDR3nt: TGTGCCATCAGTGAGTTGGGGACAGAGTATGGCTACACCTTC
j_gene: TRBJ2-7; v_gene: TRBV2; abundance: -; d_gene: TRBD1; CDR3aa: CASRTGQGSYEQYF; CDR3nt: TGTGCCAGCAGGACGGGACAGGGGTCCTACGAGCAGTACTTC
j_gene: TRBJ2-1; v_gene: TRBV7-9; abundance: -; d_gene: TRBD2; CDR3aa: CASSFLAGWVDEQFF; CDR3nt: TGTGCCAGCAGCTTCTTAGCGGGCTGGGTGGATGAGCAGTTCTTC
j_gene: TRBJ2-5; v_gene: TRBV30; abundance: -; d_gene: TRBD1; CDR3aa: CAWSYALAGTAQETQYF; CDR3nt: TGTGCCTGGAGTTATGCACTTGCCGGGACAGCCCAAGAGACCCAGTACTTC
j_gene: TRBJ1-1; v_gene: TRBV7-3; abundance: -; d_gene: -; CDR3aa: CASSALGNTEAFF; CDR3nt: TGTGCCAGCAGCGCCCTAGGGAACACTGAAGCTTTCTTT